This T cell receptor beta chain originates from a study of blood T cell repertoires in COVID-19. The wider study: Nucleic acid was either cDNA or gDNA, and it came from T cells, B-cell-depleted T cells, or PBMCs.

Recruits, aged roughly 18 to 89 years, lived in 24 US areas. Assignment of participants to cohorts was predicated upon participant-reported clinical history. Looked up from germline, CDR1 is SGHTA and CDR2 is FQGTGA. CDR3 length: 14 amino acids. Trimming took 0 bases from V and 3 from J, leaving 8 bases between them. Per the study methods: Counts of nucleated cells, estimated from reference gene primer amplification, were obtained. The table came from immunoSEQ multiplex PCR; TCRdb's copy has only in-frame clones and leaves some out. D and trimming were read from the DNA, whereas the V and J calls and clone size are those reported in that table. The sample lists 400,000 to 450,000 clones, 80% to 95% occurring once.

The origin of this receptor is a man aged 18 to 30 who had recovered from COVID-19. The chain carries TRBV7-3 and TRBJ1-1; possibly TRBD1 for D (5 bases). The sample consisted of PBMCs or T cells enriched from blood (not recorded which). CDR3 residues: CASSLTGADTEAFF. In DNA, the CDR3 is TGTGCCAGCAGCTTAACAGGGGCGGACACTGAAGCTTTCTTT.